Listed below are T cell receptor beta chains from one sample, sequenced in a study of blood T cell repertoires in COVID-19. Data came from immunoSEQ multiplex PCR; TCRdb stores just in-frame clones and leaves some out. Here the sample spans about 150,000 clones, roughly four fifths being singletons. Source material: PBMCs or T cells enriched from blood (not recorded which). The receptors derive from a man between 45 and 60 years old who had recovered from COVID-19. Both conserved end residues are part of each CDR3. Fields, in order: V gene, J gene, D gene, clone size, CDR3 protein, CDR3 DNA. A D gene is named only where the DNA matches it firmly. Only some rows state a clone size, as once, few, many or a class for expanded clones.

v_gene: TRBV4-1; j_gene: TRBJ2-1; d_gene: TRBD1; abundance: -; CDR3aa: CASSQVQGALNEQFF; CDR3nt: TGCGCCAGCAGCCAAGTACAGGGGGCGTTGAATGAGCAGTTCTTC
v_gene: TRBV7-2; j_gene: TRBJ2-7; d_gene: TRBD2; abundance: -; CDR3aa: CASSLPSGGAALRYEQYF; CDR3nt: TGTGCCAGCAGCTTGCCTAGCGGGGGGGCTGCTTTAAGGTACGAGCAGTACTTC
v_gene: TRBV4-1; j_gene: TRBJ1-1; d_gene: TRBD1; abundance: once; CDR3aa: CASSPLQGAHTEAFF; CDR3nt: TGCGCCAGCAGCCCGCTGCAGGGGGCTCACACTGAAGCTTTCTTT
v_gene: TRBV5-1; j_gene: TRBJ1-1; d_gene: TRBD1; abundance: -; CDR3aa: CASSRGQRGRTEAFF; CDR3nt: TGCGCCAGCAGCCGGGGACAGAGGGGGAGAACTGAAGCTTTCTTT
v_gene: TRBV7-9; j_gene: TRBJ2-3; d_gene: TRBD2; abundance: -; CDR3aa: CASSQRDSTDTQYF; CDR3nt: TGTGCCAGCAGCCAGCGGGATTCTACAGATACGCAGTATTTT
v_gene: TRBV6-5; j_gene: TRBJ1-1; d_gene: -; abundance: -; CDR3aa: CATKSGMGTEAFF; CDR3nt: TGTGCCACGAAATCAGGGATGGGCACTGAAGCTTTCTTT
v_gene: TRBV5-5; j_gene: TRBJ1-5; d_gene: -; abundance: -; CDR3aa: CASSLWAGNQPQHF; CDR3nt: TGTGCCAGCAGCTTATGGGCAGGCAATCAGCCCCAGCATTTT
v_gene: TRBV7-8; j_gene: TRBJ1-2; d_gene: TRBD1; abundance: -; CDR3aa: CASSGGTARGYGYTF; CDR3nt: TGTGCCAGCAGCGGAGGGACAGCTAGGGGTTATGGCTACACCTTC
v_gene: TRBV3-1/TRBV3-2; j_gene: TRBJ2-5; d_gene: -; abundance: -; CDR3aa: CASSQAREFQTQYF; CDR3nt: TGTGCCAGCAGCCAGGCCAGGGAATTTCAGACCCAGTACTTC
v_gene: TRBV6-5; j_gene: TRBJ2-7; d_gene: -; abundance: -; CDR3aa: CASTRSAYEQYF; CDR3nt: TGTGCCAGCACCCGGTCGGCCTACGAGCAGTACTTC
v_gene: TRBV11-3; j_gene: TRBJ2-2; d_gene: -; abundance: -; CDR3aa: CASSFPGTFNTGELFF; CDR3nt: TGTGCCAGCAGCTTCCCCGGGACATTTAACACCGGGGAGCTGTTTTTT
v_gene: TRBV12-3/TRBV12-4; j_gene: TRBJ1-5; d_gene: -; abundance: once; CDR3aa: CASRDRSNQPQHF; CDR3nt: TGTGCCAGCAGGGACAGATCCAATCAGCCCCAGCATTTT
v_gene: TRBV2; j_gene: TRBJ1-6; d_gene: -; abundance: -; CDR3aa: CASRPTLNPSPLHF; CDR3nt: TGTGCCAGCAGGCCGACTTTAAACCCCTCACCCCTCCACTTT
v_gene: TRBV24-1; j_gene: TRBJ2-2; d_gene: -; abundance: -; CDR3aa: CATSEGPGELFF; CDR3nt: TGTGCCACCAGTGAGGGCCCCGGGGAGCTGTTTTTT
v_gene: TRBV4-2; j_gene: TRBJ2-7; d_gene: TRBD1; abundance: -; CDR3aa: CASSQGDSTSYEQYF; CDR3nt: TGTGCCAGCAGCCAAGGGGACAGTACCTCCTACGAGCAGTACTTC
v_gene: TRBV7-6; j_gene: TRBJ2-1; d_gene: TRBD1; abundance: -; CDR3aa: CASSKDRGTVSYNEQFF; CDR3nt: TGTGCCAGCAGCAAAGACAGGGGGACGGTGTCCTACAATGAGCAGTTCTTC
v_gene: TRBV5-4; j_gene: TRBJ2-7; d_gene: TRBD1; abundance: -; CDR3aa: CASSHGTGGSYEQYF; CDR3nt: TGTGCCAGCAGCCATGGGACAGGGGGAAGCTACGAGCAGTACTTC
v_gene: TRBV11-1; j_gene: TRBJ2-1; d_gene: TRBD1; abundance: -; CDR3aa: CASSASRQGYQFF; CDR3nt: TGTGCCAGCAGCGCCTCCCGACAGGGGTACCAGTTCTTC
v_gene: TRBV12-3/TRBV12-4; j_gene: TRBJ2-2; d_gene: TRBD2; abundance: -; CDR3aa: CASRPGGTGELFF; CDR3nt: TGTGCCAGCCGGCCCGGGGGGACCGGGGAGCTGTTTTTT